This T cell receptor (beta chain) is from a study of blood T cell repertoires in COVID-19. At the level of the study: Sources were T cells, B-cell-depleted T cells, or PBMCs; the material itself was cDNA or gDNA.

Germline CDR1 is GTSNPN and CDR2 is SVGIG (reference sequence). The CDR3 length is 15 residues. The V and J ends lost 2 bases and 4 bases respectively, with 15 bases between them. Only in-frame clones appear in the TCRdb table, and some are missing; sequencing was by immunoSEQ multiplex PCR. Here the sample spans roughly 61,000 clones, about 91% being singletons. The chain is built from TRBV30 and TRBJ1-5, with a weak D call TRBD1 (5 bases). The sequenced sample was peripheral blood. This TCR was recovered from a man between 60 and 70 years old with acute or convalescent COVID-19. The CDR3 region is CAWSPGHAGNQPQHF. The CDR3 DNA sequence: TGTGCCTGGAGTCCCGGACACGCAGGGAATCAGCCCCAGCATTTT.